Following are 18 T cell receptor beta chains from one sample sequenced in a study of T cell responses to AZD1222 COVID-19 vaccine. Clones were read by immunoSEQ multiplex PCR, and TCRdb kept only the in-frame ones, dropping some. Here the sample spans just under 150,000 clones, roughly 89% being singletons. Source: peripheral blood, taken 28 days after the second AZD1222 dose. The receptors were gathered from an adult who received the AZD1222 COVID-19 vaccine.

The chain links TRBV29-1 to TRBJ1-1, with D tentatively TRBD1 (5 bases). Trimming left V 1 base short and J 1 base short, with 22 bases between. Germline-derived CDR1 and CDR2 are SQVTM and ANQGSEA. The CDR3 runs to 18 residues. In nucleotides, the CDR3 is TGCAGCGTTGAAGTTTGGTTCGGCAGGGAACACTCGAACACTGAAGCTTTCTTT. Protein: CSVEVWFGREHSNTEAFF.

A word on this clone: The sample has other DNA sequences that encode this CDR3 too. The J gene is TRBJ1-2, the V gene TRBV4-3, with D perhaps TRBD1 (5 bases). The germline CDR1 and CDR2 sequences are LGHNA and YSLEER. The CDR3 is made up of 16 amino acids. Trimming took off 0 bases at V and 3 bases at J, with 14 bases between the two ends. The CDR3 region is CASSQDRSGPYYGYTF. The CDR3 coding sequence is TGCGCCAGCAGCCAAGACCGCTCGGGGCCCTACTATGGCTACACCTTC.

This chain links TRBV28 with TRBJ1-5; D not resolved. Germline V gene lookup returns CDR1 MDHEN and CDR2 SYDVKM. V lost 8 bases, J lost 6 bases, and 32 bases lay in between. CDR3 length: 19 residues. CDR3: CASSEVMWQIRFGFQPQHF. The CDR3 bases are TGTGCCAGCTCTGAAGTGATGTGGCAGATCCGTTTCGGGTTTCAGCCCCAGCATTTT.

This clone has just one count. DNA for the CDR3: TGCGCCAGCAGCCGGGACAGATTATCCGAGCAGTACTTC. As protein: CASSRDRLSEQYF. V and J are TRBV4-3 and TRBJ2-7, with 7 bases aligning to TRBD1. The CDR3 extends over 13 amino acids. V was pared by 4 bases and J by 6 bases, with 6 bases of the junction left unmatched. Germline CDR1 LGHNA, CDR2 YSLEER.

This rearrangement joins TRBV5-1 to TRBJ2-3; 7 bases are shared with TRBD2. The CDR3 runs 14 residues. The J segment lost 7 bases and the V segment lost 4 bases, leaving 9 bases of the junction unmatched. Germline values: CDR1 SGHRS, CDR2 YFSETQ. This CDR3 reads CASSRTRTLHTQYF. The CDR3 bases are TGCGCCAGCAGCAGGACTAGGACCCTCCATACGCAGTATTTT. The variable domain in full, with the rest retrieved from reference TRBV5-1 and TRBJ2-3, is KAGVTQTPRYLIKTRGQQVTLSCSPISGHRSVSWYQQTPGQGLQFLFEYFSETQRNKGNFPGRFSGRQFSNSRSEMNVSTLELGDSALYLCASSRTRTLHTQYFGPGTRLTVL.

The J gene is TRBJ2-1, the V gene TRBV28; 12 bases match TRBD1. CDR3 length: 15 amino acids. Germline-derived CDR1 and CDR2 are MDHEN and SYDVKM. V was clipped by 6 bases and J by 8 bases; unmatched bases: 8. The CDR3, as DNA: TGTGCCAGCAGCCCCCCCGGGACAGGGGGCTATGAGCAGTTCTTC. This codes for CASSPPGTGGYEQFF.

V usage is TRBV28 and J usage is TRBJ2-7; D remains ambiguous. The length of the CDR3 is 13 residues. V shed 2 bases and J shed 3 bases, with 8 bases lying between them. Germline-derived CDR1 and CDR2 are MDHEN and SYDVKM. CDR3 sequence (DNA): TGTGCCAGCAGTTTAGAGGCGTACTACGAGCAGTACTTC. It codes for CASSLEAYYEQYF.

The chain carries TRBV5-8 and TRBJ1-5, with 8 bases matching TRBD1. V shed 3 bases and J 4 bases; nucleotides not matched to a gene: 3. CDR1 is SGHTS, CDR2 YDEGEE, per germline. CDR3 length: 14 amino acids. The CDR3 nucleotides read TGTGCCAGCAGCTACAGGACAGGGAATCAGCCCCAGCATTTT. Translation gives CASSYRTGNQPQHF.

The chain employs TRBV7-3 and TRBJ2-7; D could derive from TRBD1 or TRBD2 (5 bases each). Germline assignment: CDR1 SGHTA and CDR2 FQGTGA. The CDR3 is 15 residues long. V lost 5 bases and J 6 bases, leaving 20 bases between the germline ends. The CDR3 DNA follows: TGTGCCAGCAGCCCCCAGCCGGGAACAGGAGTCGAGCAGTACTTC. Protein product: CASSPQPGTGVEQYF.

The chain carries TRBV6-1 and TRBJ2-2, with D maybe TRBD1 (6 bases). Germline V gene data show CDR1 as MNHNS and CDR2 as SASEGT. The CDR3 sequence is 15 residues long. The germline V and J ends were trimmed by 5 bases and 0 bases, with 10 bases remaining between them. The DNA for the CDR3 is TGTGCCAGCAGTTTGGACAGTTCGAACACCGGGGAGCTGTTTTTT. It specifies CASSLDSSNTGELFF.

The rearrangement uses TRBV5-1 and TRBJ1-2; no firm D call. CDR1 and CDR2 (germline): SGHRS, YFSETQ. The CDR3 contains 15 residues. V was cut by 0 bases and J by 0 bases, with 9 bases left in between. CDR3 in amino acids: CASSLDPSPNYGYTF. In DNA form, the CDR3 reads TGCGCCAGCAGCTTGGATCCATCCCCTAACTATGGCTACACCTTC.

The chain couples TRBV5-5 to TRBJ2-3, with 16 bases that match TRBD2. Losses at the gene ends were 4 bases for V and 5 bases for J; bases not matched to a gene: 7. This CDR3 is built from 17 residues. The germline V gene has CDR1 SGHKS and CDR2 YYEKEE (reference sequence). The CDR3 sequence is CASSAGTSGRAIDTQYF. In DNA, the CDR3 is TGTGCCAGCAGCGCCGGGACTAGCGGGAGGGCCATAGATACGCAGTATTTT.

V gene TRBV4-2 combines with J gene TRBJ2-1; TRBD1 matches at 8 bases. This CDR3 region has 16 residues. Germline V CDR1 and CDR2: LGHNA, YNFKEQ. J lost 8 bases, V lost 0 bases, and 9 bases had no gene match. The CDR3 spells CASSQDGQGAVDEQFF. The CDR3, as DNA: TGTGCCAGCAGCCAAGACGGGCAGGGGGCGGTCGATGAGCAGTTCTTC.

This rearrangement joins TRBV6-5 to TRBJ1-5; 8 bases fit TRBD1. This CDR3 is 15 amino acids long. CDR1 is MNHEY, CDR2 SVGAGI, per germline. The V gene end was trimmed by 7 bases and the J gene end by 1 base; junction bases not matched to a gene: 6. The CDR3, as DNA: TGTGCCAGCAAGAGGGGACAGGAGAGCAATCAGCCCCAGCATTTT. The encoded protein is CASKRGQESNQPQHF.

This rearrangement joins TRBV6-2 or TRBV6-3 to TRBJ1-1; TRBD1 might be the D (5 bases). Germline lookup yields CDR1 MNHEY and CDR2 SVGEGT. Deletions cut 3 bases from V and 1 base from J, with 12 bases between. This CDR3 has 15 residues. The CDR3 loop reads CASSYKTAGNTEAFF. The CDR3 DNA follows: TGTGCCAGCAGTTATAAGACAGCGGGGAACACTGAAGCTTTCTTT.

V is TRBV27 and J is TRBJ2-5; D is undetermined. CDR3 length: 11 residues. CDR1 and CDR2 from the germline V gene are MNHEY and SMNVEV (reference sequence). V dropped 5 bases and J dropped 7 bases, with 8 bases sitting between them. The CDR3 DNA sequence: TGTGCCAGCAGTCAAAAAGGGACCCAGTACTTC. Its translation: CASSQKGTQYF.

V gene TRBV7-2 combines with J gene TRBJ2-7, with 7 nucleotides matching TRBD1. This CDR3 spans 14 amino acids. The V segment lost 5 bases and the J segment 1 base; nucleotides outside the gene matches: 5. The germline CDR1 and CDR2 sequences are SGHTA and FQGNSA. CDR3 region: CASSIMGQSYEQYF. CDR3 nucleotides: TGTGCCAGCAGCATAATGGGACAGTCCTACGAGCAGTACTTC. Drawing the rest from reference TRBV7-2 and TRBJ2-7, the complete variable domain is GAGVSQSPSNKVTEKGKDVELRCDPISGHTALYWYRQSLGQGLEFLIYFQGNSAPDKSGLPSDRFSAERTGGSVSTLTIQRTQQEDSAVYLCASSIMGQSYEQYFGPGTRLTVT.

V and J are TRBV5-1 and TRBJ2-5; D ambiguous. V gave up 1 base and J gave up 2 bases, with 9 bases separating them. This CDR3 contains 14 residues. Per the germline V gene, CDR1 is SGHRS and CDR2 is YFSETQ. In nucleotides, the CDR3 is TGCGCCAGCAGCTTGTCACAAGTACAAGAGACCCAGTACTTC. Translation: CASSLSQVQETQYF.